The 10 T cell receptor beta chains below all came from one sample that was sequenced in a study of shared clonotypes between healthy human individuals (dated by TCRdb to between 2020 and 2021). Library construction relied on the immunoSEQ multiplex PCR assay. The table was pulled from immuneACCESS by TCRdb, which kept in-frame rearrangements only. Such tables lose some clones; where checked, under half of the loss comes from unresolved V genes, and the rest has no known cause. The sample profile shows about 2,100,000 clones; more than 85% of them were found once. The top ten clonotypes cover under 2% of the sample. For the CD8 naive samples, CD45RO-negative cells were positively selected for CCR7, yielding a CD45RA+CCR7+ population from which TemRA cells were excluded. The specimen was naive CD8+ T cells from PBMCs. Reading the label with the study, this specimen's cell subset or site is: CD45RA+CCR7+. These receptors came from a man younger than 30 in good health. Some clones in this sample may be carry-over from other donors' samples.

The chain combines TRBV11-2 with TRBJ1-2; D perhaps matches TRBD1 (6 bases). The length of the CDR3 is 15 residues. Germline V gene data show CDR1 as SGHAT and CDR2 as FQNNGV. V lost 0 bases to trimming and J lost 3 bases, with 11 bases between them. The CDR3 coding sequence is TGTGCCAGCAGCTTAGATGTGGGGGCCCACTATGGCTACACCTTC. Its protein product is CASSLDVGAHYGYTF.

As concerns this clone: The sample holds other DNA sequences that translate to the same CDR3. The chain couples TRBV27 to TRBJ2-7; D gene ambiguous. Germline V gives CDR1 MNHEY, CDR2 SMNVEV (reference sequence). Trimming stripped 3 bases from V and 2 bases from J, with 8 bases between. The CDR3 is made up of 13 amino acids. The CDR3 sequence is CASSFGPAYEQYF. The DNA for the CDR3 is TGTGCCAGCAGTTTTGGGCCCGCCTACGAGCAGTACTTC.

The chain combines TRBV6-1 with TRBJ2-7; tentatively, D is TRBD2 (5 bases). In germline, CDR1 is MNHNS, CDR2 SASEGT. V lost 7 bases to trimming and J lost 4 bases, with 11 bases between them. The CDR3 covers 12 residues. For the CDR3, the DNA is TGTGCCAGCATTGAGGGTATATACGAGCAGTACTTC. Protein: CASIEGIYEQYF.

The chain is built from TRBV11-2 and TRBJ1-5; no definite D call. The CDR3 sequence is 13 residues long. Between the trimmed V and J ends, which lost 2 bases and 4 bases, there was a span of 6 bases. Germline CDR1 is SGHAT and CDR2 is FQNNGV. The CDR3: CASSLFGNQPQHF. The CDR3 DNA reads TGTGCCAGCAGCTTATTCGGGAATCAGCCCCAGCATTTT.

This clone was picked up a small number of times. The chain carries TRBV9 and TRBJ1-1; D ambiguous. The CDR3 has 13 amino acids. CDR1 and CDR2 (germline): SGDLS, YYNGEE. Trimming took 0 bases from V and 5 from J, leaving 8 bases between them. The CDR3 reads CASSVGRRTEAFF. The DNA for the CDR3 is TGTGCCAGCAGCGTAGGGAGGAGGACTGAAGCTTTCTTT.

The chain employs TRBV7-2 and TRBJ1-6, with no clear D. CDR3 length equals 18 residues. Per the germline V gene, CDR1 is SGHTA and CDR2 is FQGNSA. V lost 4 bases to trimming and J lost 2 bases, with 18 bases between them. The CDR3, as DNA: TGTGCCAGCAGCTCCAATGGCAGAAACCGTACCTATAATTCACCCCTCCACTTT. It is translated as CASSSNGRNRTYNSPLHF. The full variable domain, completed using reference TRBV7-2 and TRBJ1-6, is GAGVSQSPSNKVTEKGKDVELRCDPISGHTALYWYRQSLGQGLEFLIYFQGNSAPDKSGLPSDRFSAERTGGSVSTLTIQRTQQEDSAVYLCASSSNGRNRTYNSPLHFGNGTRLTVT.

CDR3 in amino acids: CASSQVGAAGELFF. CDR3 DNA: TGCGCCAGCAGCCAAGTCGGAGCCGCCGGGGAGCTGTTTTTT. The chain is built from TRBV4-1 and TRBJ2-2; D remains unclear. In germline, CDR1 is MGHRA, CDR2 YSYEKL. The length of the CDR3 is 14 residues. Trimming shortened V by 1 base and J by 6 bases, and 9 bases separated the two germline ends.

The chain joins TRBV27 to TRBJ1-5; no clear D gene. Deletions cut 7 bases from V and 4 bases from J, with 20 bases between. CDR1 and CDR2 (germline): MNHEY, SMNVEV (reference sequence). The length of the CDR3 is 16 residues. This CDR3 is CASTPGAGEINQPQHF. CDR3 nucleotide sequence: TGTGCCAGCACCCCGGGAGCCGGGGAAATAAATCAGCCCCAGCATTTT.

The genes are TRBV14 and TRBJ2-1; weak D call: TRBD1 (6 bases). This CDR3 has 17 amino acids. Trimming left V 5 bases short and J 4 bases short, with 21 bases between. Germline lookup yields CDR1 SGHDN and CDR2 FVKESK. The CDR3 DNA follows: TGTGCCAGCAGCAAAGGGCCCACAAGGGGGTGGTACAATGAGCAGTTCTTC. Its translation: CASSKGPTRGWYNEQFF.

The V gene is TRBV30, the J gene TRBJ2-1; 13 bases are a match to TRBD2. The J segment lost 7 bases and the V segment lost 0 bases, leaving 6 bases of the junction unmatched. This CDR3 has 16 residues. The V gene's germline CDR1 is GTSNPN and CDR2 SVGIG (reference sequence). CDR3: CAWSVLGLAGENEQFF. The CDR3 DNA follows: TGTGCCTGGAGTGTACTAGGACTAGCGGGAGAGAATGAGCAGTTCTTC.